This entry concerns a single T cell receptor beta chain. What it binds is unknown. The data derive from a study of T cell responses to AZD1222 COVID-19 vaccine. Study-wide points: Baseline seropositivity occurred in only 5 to 7 AZD1222 recipients. Repertoire sampling occurred only after the peak T cell response. Dominant at 160-218 and 743-854, vaccine-associated CD4 TCRs also spanned spike. Spike-specific TCR repertoires showed rising breadth and depth after two AZD1222 doses.

The CDR3 covers 13 residues. The germline CDR1 and CDR2 sequences are SGHRS and YFSETQ. V dropped 0 bases and J dropped 7 bases, with 8 bases sitting between them. The method was immunoSEQ multiplex PCR; TCRdb's version includes in-frame clones alone and lacks a portion of them. The sample includes 90,000 to 120,000 clones, roughly 90% of them seen just once. The clonotype comes from an adult in good health. This chain joins TRBV5-1 and TRBJ1-5; D call uncertain. Sequencing used peripheral blood, obtained on day 0 of AZD1222 vaccination. The DNA of the CDR3 is TGCGCCAGCAGCTTGGCTTCCGGACAGCCCCAGCATTTT. This encodes CASSLASGQPQHF. Combining the CDR3 with reference TRBV5-1 and TRBJ1-5 gives the whole variable domain KAGVTQTPRYLIKTRGQQVTLSCSPISGHRSVSWYQQTPGQGLQFLFEYFSETQRNKGNFPGRFSGRQFSNSRSEMNVSTLELGDSALYLCASSLASGQPQHFGDGTRLSIL.